This T cell receptor (beta chain) came from a study of cytomegalovirus exposure and HLA in healthy donors. For the study at large: A preliminary data release comprised about 85 million unique TCRs obtained from HLA-typed donors.

Points on this clone: Its antigen is unidentified.

With 0 bases clipped from V and 3 bases from J, the junction kept 6 bases outside the gene matches. CDR3 size: 15 residues. Germline V gene lookup returns CDR1 SGHRS and CDR2 YFSETQ. Study-wide results and limits: The CMV antigen specificity of a few CMV-associated chains was confirmed through in vitro analysis.

PCR amplification relied on 60 Vbeta primers (plus 13 Jbeta primers). Here immunoSEQ multiplex PCR was the method, and the copy in TCRdb shows in-frame clones only, minus some. This sample has about 77,000 clones, with less than 80% found just once. J is TRBJ2-7 and V is TRBV5-1; 7 nucleotides match TRBD1. Sequencing was carried out using PBMCs. This clonotype was obtained from a woman aged 40 to 50 in good health and CMV-seronegative. The CDR3 DNA sequence: TGCGCCAGCAGCTTGGCCGGGACAGAGTACTACGAGCAGTACTTC. Encoded protein: CASSLAGTEYYEQYF. Based on the CDR3 plus reference TRBV5-1 and TRBJ2-7, the full variable domain is KAGVTQTPRYLIKTRGQQVTLSCSPISGHRSVSWYQQTPGQGLQFLFEYFSETQRNKGNFPGRFSGRQFSNSRSEMNVSTLELGDSALYLCASSLAGTEYYEQYFGPGTRLTVT.